The sequence of this T cell receptor beta chain was determined in a study of T cell responses to AZD1222 COVID-19 vaccine. Study background: Second-dose intervals near 4 or 12 weeks were combined. General study points: Clonal diversity was possibly underestimated, and the donors were mostly white British, with more females. Repertoires were sampled only after the peak T cell response. The study found vaccine-associated CD4 TCRs spanning spike, dominant at 160-218 and 743-854.

In this sample, this clone turned up a few times. Its antigen is not known. Trimming stripped 5 bases from V and 0 bases from J, with 8 bases between. The CDR3 runs to 14 residues. Germline V gene lookup returns CDR1 SNHLY and CDR2 FYNNEI. Repertoires were generated with immunoSEQ multiplex PCR, while TCRdb's copy carries only in-frame clones and drops some. Among 75,000 to 95,000 clones, approximately 90% were seen once, and the ten largest hold 15% to 20%. This chain links TRBV2 with TRBJ2-1; no firm D call. The TCR was taken from an adult in good health. The specimen was peripheral blood, collected on day 0 of AZD1222 vaccination. The CDR3 here is CASSTAASYNEQFF. CDR3 in DNA: TGTGCCAGCAGTACAGCAGCCTCCTACAATGAGCAGTTCTTC.